This entry is about one T cell receptor beta chain. What it binds is not known. The CDR3 sequence is 14 residues long. This record belongs to a study of cytotoxic CD8 clonotypes in ibrutinib-treated CLL. Study-level information: Results showed around 24 partial and 2 complete responses; following median roughly 66 months, roughly 14 remained remitted, approximately 12 advanced. Mean yields were approximately 250,000 productive templates and 80,000 to 95,000 productive rearrangements per sample. Study observations and caveats: Whereas clonality rose at ibrutinib response, it declined toward baseline at progression.

Assay used: immunoSEQ multiplex PCR; TCRdb lists only in-frame clones, some missing. The sample lists approximately 320,000 clones, approximately 67% occurring once. The source of this sequence is a human donor with chronic lymphocytic leukemia. The material sequenced was PBMCs, taken after 36 months of ibrutinib treatment. The chain employs TRBV21-1 and TRBJ1-2. TRBV21-1 is a documented pseudogene. The CDR3 DNA reads as TGTGCCGGATCTTCAAGGGCTAGCAACTATGGCTACACCTTC. As protein: CAGSSRASNYGYTF.